This T cell receptor (beta chain) was found in a study of PD-1 blockade in mismatch repair-deficient tumors. Study-wide context: Patients had over ten mismatch repair-deficient cancer types and were previously treated and progressing. Whole-study findings and limits: Rapid post-treatment expansion, then contraction, generally preceding radiologic response, marked tumor-resident clones.

The method was immunoSEQ multiplex PCR; TCRdb's version includes in-frame clones alone and lacks a portion of them. The profile shows about 21,000 clones, about four fifths of them singletons. The V end lost 4 bases, the J end lost 3 bases, and 27 bases lay between the germline ends. Germline loops: CDR1 LGHNA, CDR2 YSLEER. This CDR3 is built from 20 residues. Worth noting for this clone: Its cognate antigen is unknown.

All patients were mismatch repair deficient, assessed by either PCR or immunohistochemistry. TCRs were sequenced from three patients responding to pembrolizumab. The sample in question was peripheral blood, obtained 2 weeks after starting pembrolizumab. The sequence was collected from an adult with mismatch repair-deficient cancer. J is TRBJ1-4 and V is TRBV4-3; TRBD1 might be the D (5 bases). The chain's CDR3 is CASSLTLEGPYVLANEKLFF. In nucleotides, the CDR3 is TGCGCCAGCAGCCTAACCTTGGAGGGGCCTTATGTTCTGGCTAATGAAAAACTGTTTTTT.